One and the same sample provided the 21 T cell receptor beta chains below, sequenced in a study of cytomegalovirus exposure and HLA in healthy donors. A multiplex PCR was run with 60 Vbeta primers and 13 Jbeta primers. Clones were sequenced by immunoSEQ multiplex PCR, and TCRdb holds only the in-frame ones, with some missing. The repertoire holds about 92,000 clones, with 81% as singletons. Sequenced sample: PBMCs. Receptor source: a girl aged 2 to 9 in good health and CMV-seropositive.

The chain uses TRBV7-9 and TRBJ2-1, with a tentative D call TRBD2 (6 bases). The V gene lost 3 bases and the J gene lost 8 bases, with 8 bases spanning the gap. CDR1 SEHNR and CDR2 FQNEAQ come from the germline V gene (reference sequence). The CDR3 has 12 residues. DNA of the CDR3: TGTGCCAGCAGCTTGTCGGGGGATGAGCAGTTCTTC. Protein product: CASSLSGDEQFF.

V gene TRBV4-2 combines with J gene TRBJ1-1; D is ambiguous. The CDR3 totals 14 residues. V lost 0 bases to trimming and J lost 0 bases, with 5 bases between them. Germline CDR1 and CDR2: LGHNA and YNFKEQ. The CDR3 bases are TGTGCCAGCAGCCAAGACCCAGTGAACACTGAAGCTTTCTTT. It translates to CASSQDPVNTEAFF.

The chain links TRBV5-6 to TRBJ2-7; 11 bases align to TRBD1. The CDR3 spans 15 residues. Germline loops: CDR1 SGHDT, CDR2 YYEEEE. Trimming removed 4 bases from V and 4 bases from J; junction bases left unmatched: 7. The CDR3 is CASSPGTGGLYEQYF. The CDR3, as DNA: TGTGCCAGCAGCCCCGGGACAGGGGGTCTGTACGAGCAGTACTTC.

The V gene is TRBV18, the J gene TRBJ1-5; D may be TRBD1 (5 bases). V was pared by 6 bases and J by 5 bases, with 20 bases between. Germline CDR1 and CDR2: KGHSH and LQKENI. The CDR3 extends over 16 amino acids. Written as DNA, the CDR3 is TGTGCCAGCTCCAGACGGCAAGGCGGGGACTATCAGCCCCAGCATTTT. Translating gives CASSRRQGGDYQPQHF.

This clone has more than one count but fewer than ten. The V and J genes are TRBV6-5 and TRBJ2-1; D is undetermined. The germline gives CDR1 MNHEY, CDR2 SVGAGI. V gave up 6 bases and J gave up 9 bases, with 9 bases separating them. This CDR3 spans 11 amino acids. CDR3 DNA: TGTGCCAGCAGGAAAACTACTGAGCAGTTCTTC. It codes for CASRKTTEQFF.

V is TRBV4-2 and J is TRBJ2-7; 11 nucleotides agree with TRBD2. The CDR3 runs 15 residues. The J segment lost 0 bases and the V segment lost 4 bases, leaving 2 bases of the junction unmatched. Germline lookup yields CDR1 LGHNA and CDR2 YNFKEQ. Written as DNA, the CDR3 is TGTGCCAGCAGCCCCGGGACTAGCGGCTCCTACGAGCAGTACTTC. Its translation: CASSPGTSGSYEQYF.

The genes are TRBV19 and TRBJ1-5; 7 nucleotides line up with TRBD1. V was pared by 0 bases and J by 0 bases, with 5 bases of the junction left unmatched. Germline-derived CDR1 and CDR2 are LNHDA and SQIVND (reference sequence). CDR3 length: 17 residues. In nucleotides, the CDR3 is TGTGCCAGTAGTATAGACACCGGGACAGATAGCAATCAGCCCCAGCATTTT. Its protein is CASSIDTGTDSNQPQHF. Full variable domain (outside the CDR3, taken from reference TRBV19 and TRBJ1-5): DGGITQSPKYLFRKEGQNVTLSCEQNLNHDAMYWYRQDPGQGLRLIYYSQIVNDFQKGDIAEGYSVSREKKESFPLTVTSAQKNPTAFYLCASSIDTGTDSNQPQHFGDGTRLSIL.

The chain joins TRBV10-3 to TRBJ1-2, with D possibly matching TRBD1 (5 bases). The CDR3 totals 15 residues. V was trimmed by 0 bases and J by 7 bases, leaving 15 bases between them. The germline CDR1 and CDR2 sequences are ENHRY and SYGVKD. CDR3: CAISESRDPKAGYTF. The DNA of the CDR3 is TGTGCCATCAGTGAGTCGCGGGACCCCAAGGCTGGCTACACCTTC.

This rearrangement joins TRBV27 to TRBJ2-3, with D perhaps TRBD1 (6 bases). The germline gives CDR1 MNHEY, CDR2 SMNVEV (reference sequence). The CDR3 is 15 residues long. Trimming stripped 6 bases from V and 2 bases from J, with 15 bases between. The CDR3, as DNA: TGTGCCAGCAGACTCCGGGACACCCCCACAGATACGCAGTATTTT. Translated: CASRLRDTPTDTQYF.

V gene TRBV28 combines with J gene TRBJ1-1, with TRBD1 as a possible D gene (5 bases). V was cut by 5 bases and J by 1 base, with 11 bases left in between. The germline V gene encodes CDR1 MDHEN and CDR2 SYDVKM. The CDR3 runs 14 residues. CDR3 in amino acids: CASSLLRENTEAFF. For the CDR3, the DNA is TGTGCCAGCAGTCTTCTCAGGGAGAACACTGAAGCTTTCTTT.

V and J are TRBV14 and TRBJ1-2, with 9 bases lining up with TRBD1. Germline V gene lookup returns CDR1 SGHDN and CDR2 FVKESK. V was pared by 3 bases and J by 6 bases, with 2 bases of the junction left unmatched. This CDR3 has 13 amino acids. CDR3 in amino acids: CASSHRTGDGYTF. CDR3 nucleotide sequence: TGTGCCAGCAGCCATAGGACAGGGGATGGCTACACCTTC.

V and J are TRBV29-1 and TRBJ2-5; 12 bases agree with TRBD2. The tail of the sequence fits TRBJ2-7 better, so the J call may be wrong. The CDR3 has 15 residues. Per the germline V gene, CDR1 is SQVTM and CDR2 is ANQGSEA. The CDR3 is CSVEDTSGRNYEQYF. The CDR3, as DNA: TGCAGCGTTGAAGATACTAGCGGGAGGAACTACGAGCAGTACTTC.

The chain joins TRBV7-2 to TRBJ1-2; D is uncertain. Trimming left V 1 base short and J 3 bases short, with 12 bases between. The CDR3 contains 15 residues. The germline CDR1 and CDR2 sequences are SGHTA and FQGNSA. CDR3 DNA sequence: TGTGCCAGCAGCTTAGGGCTCAGGAATGACTATGGCTACACCTTC. Its protein product is CASSLGLRNDYGYTF.

The rearrangement uses TRBV27 and TRBJ1-1; D remains ambiguous. The ends were cut back, 3 bases at V and 0 bases at J, with 5 bases in the middle. Germline V gene data show CDR1 as MNHEY and CDR2 as SMNVEV (reference sequence). This CDR3 region has 13 residues. CDR3 bases: TGTGCCAGCAGTTTTGGGCTGAACACTGAAGCTTTCTTT. As protein: CASSFGLNTEAFF.

Only a few counts were recorded for this clone. The gene calls are TRBV6-4 and TRBJ2-3; the D gene is possibly TRBD2 (6 bases). This CDR3 region has 16 residues. Germline CDR1 reads MRHNA; CDR2 reads SNTAGT. V was trimmed by 3 bases and J by 1 base, leaving 14 bases between them. For the CDR3, the DNA is TGTGCCAGCAGTGATTCCTCTTCTAGCGGCACAGATACGCAGTATTTT. As protein: CASSDSSSSGTDTQYF.

The chain links TRBV27 to TRBJ1-5, with D possibly being TRBD1 (5 bases). Trimming stripped 8 bases from V and 5 bases from J, with 16 bases between. This CDR3 has 14 residues. CDR1 MNHEY and CDR2 SMNVEV come from the germline V gene (reference sequence). As DNA, the CDR3 is TGTGCCAGCTCCCCAGGGAGGGGCTATCAGCCCCAGCATTTT. This codes for CASSPGRGYQPQHF.

The chain carries TRBV4-1 and TRBJ1-1; D remains ambiguous. V lost 1 base to trimming and J lost 0 bases, with 9 bases between them. Germline CDR1 reads MGHRA; CDR2 reads YSYEKL. This CDR3 comprises 15 residues. The CDR3 bases are TGCGCCAGCAGCCAAGTCGGCAGGATGAACACTGAAGCTTTCTTT. Protein product: CASSQVGRMNTEAFF.

The chain is built from TRBV28 and TRBJ2-5; perhaps TRBD1 as D (6 bases). Trimming left V 5 bases short and J 5 bases short, with 12 bases between. The CDR3 consists of 13 residues. Germline values: CDR1 MDHEN, CDR2 SYDVKM. This chain's CDR3 is CASSHRARETQYF. Written as DNA, the CDR3 is TGTGCCAGCAGTCACAGGGCTCGGGAGACCCAGTACTTC.

The chain couples TRBV28 to TRBJ1-1; D is possibly TRBD1 (5 bases). This CDR3 has 14 amino acids. CDR1 is MDHEN, CDR2 SYDVKM, per germline. The V end was cut by 3 bases, the J end by 1 base, with 9 bases between. The CDR3 coding sequence is TGTGCCAGCAGTTTGTTCAGGGAGAACACTGAAGCTTTCTTT. Translating gives CASSLFRENTEAFF.

This rearrangement joins TRBV11-2 to TRBJ1-1; tentatively, D is TRBD1 (5 bases). This CDR3 region has 13 residues. Germline CDR1 reads SGHAT; CDR2 reads FQNNGV. Trimming cost V 4 bases and J 7 bases, with 13 bases left between them. The CDR3 spells CASSSLDSREAFF. The CDR3 DNA reads TGTGCCAGCAGCTCACTCGACAGCCGTGAAGCTTTCTTT.

The V call is TRBV5-8, the J call TRBJ1-2, with D tentatively TRBD1 (6 bases). CDR3 size: 16 residues. With 0 bases removed from V and 5 bases from J, the gap between germline ends came to 17 bases. The germline gives CDR1 SGHTS, CDR2 YDEGEE. The CDR3 is CASSLEPTGTRYGYTF. CDR3 sequence (DNA): TGTGCCAGCAGCTTGGAACCCACCGGGACAAGATATGGCTACACCTTC. Complete variable domain (other parts from reference TRBV5-8 and TRBJ1-2): EAGVTQSPTHLIKTRGQQATLRCSPISGHTSVYWYQQALGLGLQFLLWYDEGEERNRGNFPPRFSGRQFPNYSSELNVNALELEDSALYLCASSLEPTGTRYGYTFGSGTRLTVV.